This T cell receptor beta chain was found in a study of T cells in Graves' hyperthyroidism and ophthalmopathy. Germline lookup yields CDR1 LGHDT and CDR2 YNNKEL (reference sequence). Trimming pared 0 bases from V and 0 bases from J, leaving 3 bases between. CDR3 length: 13 residues. There were TCR beta CDR3 regions amplified from RNA transcripts. First-round RT-PCR with HTBI primers amplified the TCR CDR3 region. TCRdb called the multiplex PCR reads again in MiXCR, with one record for every CDR3 protein. There are a few hundred thousand distinct CDR3 sequences in the sample; approximately 16% occur only once, and approximately 3.5% lies in the top ten. This clonotype was found many times.

The chain has TRBV3-1 and TRBJ2-7; D ambiguous. The sample was blood. The sequence derives from a woman aged 40 to 55 with Graves' ophthalmopathy. CDR3 DNA sequence: TGTGCCAGCAGCCAAGAAAGCTCCTACGAGCAGTACTTC. This sequence encodes CASSQESSYEQYF.